Listed below are T cell receptor beta chains from one sample, sequenced in a study of T cells expressing NK-cell markers. Reprocessing the 5' RACE reads, TCRdb reports a single entry for every CDR3 protein and omits DNA. Its table lists about 150,000 distinct CDR3 sequences. The specimen sequenced was blood T cells: a sorted CD56 or NKG2C T cell subset, CD4+ or CD8+ T cells, or bulk PBMC T cells (not recorded which). These receptors were collected from a man aged 18 to 30 in good health. The CDR3 runs from the conserved cysteine through the conserved F or W.

V,J,CDR3
TRBV4-3,TRBJ2-5,CASSQALMQGGLETQYF
TRBV15,TRBJ2-1,CAIPSDSYNEQFF
TRBV19,TRBJ1-5,CASSILTGVEQPQHF
TRBV6-2/TRBV6-3,TRBJ2-1,CASSYDNRLQFF
TRBV4-3,TRBJ2-3,CASSQALAHTQYF
TRBV3-1,TRBJ2-7,CASSHEREHYEQYF
TRBV5-5,TRBJ2-5,CASTAQETQYF
TRBV30,TRBJ1-1,CAWSRTANTEAFF
TRBV9,TRBJ1-4,CASRPGQGEEKLFF
TRBV7-9,TRBJ1-4,CASSLRQGQTEKLFF
TRBV4-3,TRBJ2-7,CASSPGTGDRYEQYF
TRBV6-5,TRBJ1-2,CASSGQSGYTF
TRBV20-1,TRBJ1-1,CSARPELGGYTEAFF
TRBV6-2/TRBV6-3,TRBJ2-2,CASSPIGTSGRELFF
TRBV7-2,TRBJ2-1,CASSLSVERGLPYNEQFF
TRBV23-1,TRBJ1-6,CASSSPPSGLILHF
TRBV7-3,TRBJ2-5,CASSLYGSGTSGIGETQYF
TRBV7-2,TRBJ1-2,CASSLVFGETYGYTF
TRBV27,TRBJ2-2,CATTGSTGELFF
TRBV7-9,TRBJ2-1,CASSSGGLAGGNEQFF
TRBV4-1,TRBJ2-3,CASTLLPVPSDTQYF
TRBV24-1,TRBJ2-1,CATSGDRVFDEQFF